The T cell receptor beta chain described here comes from a study of read filtering for tumor transcriptome and immune sequencing. This library used roughly 400 ng RNA and molecular barcoded adaptors spanning alpha/delta and beta/gamma chains. TCRdb processed the reads anew with MiXCR; each CDR3 protein has one entry. The sample records roughly 130,000 distinct CDR3 sequences, about an eighth being singletons. V lost 4 bases and J lost 4; bases outside the gene matches: 10. Germline loops: CDR1 SGDLS, CDR2 YYNGEE. The CDR3 runs 17 residues. This clonotype was found a few times. This receptor was identified in a donor at least 40 years old with multiple myeloma. Sequenced material: a population of CD138-negative cells sorted from bone marrow. The J gene is TRBJ2-2, the V gene TRBV9, with 10 bases aligning to TRBD1. The CDR3 spells CASSPLSGTGATGELFF. DNA for the CDR3: TGTGCCAGCAGCCCCCTCTCCGGGACAGGGGCCACCGGGGAGCTGTTTTTT.